This is a list of T cell receptor beta chains from one sample in a study of OX40 agonist ivuxolimab in advanced cancers. Method: immunoSEQ multiplex PCR; TCRdb's copy keeps in-frame clones and lacks some. The sample has approximately 70,000 clones; roughly 84% are singletons. The sequencing here drew on CD4+ or CD8+ T cells sorted from blood, taken in a trial of the OX40 agonist ivuxolimab. Receptors were obtained from an adult with an advanced solid tumor such as melanoma, head and neck, liver or kidney cancer. Both conserved end residues are part of each CDR3. Each record gives: clone size, D gene, V gene, J gene, CDR3 DNA, CDR3 protein. A D gene is named only where the DNA matches it firmly. Clone size is not always given. Where it is, it says once, few, many or a class for expanded clones.

size: NA
D: NA
V: TRBV30
J: TRBJ2-6
DNA: TGTGCCTGGAGTACTGGGGCCAACGTCCTGACTTTC
CDR3: CAWSTGANVLTF

size: medium-sized
D: NA
V: TRBV6-5
J: TRBJ2-7
DNA: TGTGCCAGCGGCAAGGGTTACGAGCAGTACTTC
CDR3: CASGKGYEQYF

size: few
D: TRBD1
V: TRBV10-3
J: TRBJ2-7
DNA: TGTGCCATCAGTGACCACGGACAGGGGGCAAGGGTCGAGCAGTACTTC
CDR3: CAISDHGQGARVEQYF

size: once
D: TRBD1
V: TRBV2
J: TRBJ1-2
DNA: TGTGCCAGCAGTGACGGACAGGGGAGGTATGGCTACACCTTC
CDR3: CASSDGQGRYGYTF

size: NA
D: NA
V: TRBV30
J: TRBJ1-1
DNA: TGTGCCTGGGCAATCCGGTCGGGCACTGAAGCTTTCTTT
CDR3: CAWAIRSGTEAFF

size: once
D: NA
V: TRBV30
J: TRBJ1-6
DNA: TGTGCCTGGAGTGCAGGCAGGGAGGATTCACCCCTCCACTTT
CDR3: CAWSAGREDSPLHF

size: NA
D: NA
V: TRBV30
J: TRBJ2-2
DNA: TGTGCCTGGAGTGGAGGCAGGGGATGGACCGGGGAGCTGTTTTTT
CDR3: CAWSGGRGWTGELFF

size: NA
D: TRBD1
V: TRBV5-1
J: TRBJ2-3
DNA: TGCGCCAGCAGCTCCAGGACAGGGTTTCGAACAGATACGCAGTATTTT
CDR3: CASSSRTGFRTDTQYF

size: NA
D: NA
V: TRBV28
J: TRBJ1-5
DNA: TGTGCCAGCAAAAGGAGCTTATATAGCAATCAGCCCCAGCATTTT
CDR3: CASKRSLYSNQPQHF

size: few
D: NA
V: TRBV29-1
J: TRBJ2-7
DNA: TGCAGCGTTGGCGTCAATCTAAGAGGCGAGCAGTACTTC
CDR3: CSVGVNLRGEQYF

size: NA
D: NA
V: TRBV7-6
J: TRBJ1-1
DNA: TGTGCCAGCAGCTTCCACACTGAAGCTTTCTTT
CDR3: CASSFHTEAFF

size: NA
D: TRBD2
V: TRBV7-9
J: TRBJ2-3
DNA: TGTGCCAGCAGCCTACTAGCGGGAGGAGTAGATACGCAGTATTTT
CDR3: CASSLLAGGVDTQYF

size: NA
D: TRBD1
V: TRBV18
J: TRBJ2-7
DNA: TGTGCCAGCTCACGGGGACAGGTCTACGAGCAGTACTTC
CDR3: CASSRGQVYEQYF

size: NA
D: NA
V: TRBV11-1
J: TRBJ1-3
DNA: TGTGCCAGCAGCTACAGATATTCTGGAAACACCATATATTTT
CDR3: CASSYRYSGNTIYF

size: NA
D: NA
V: TRBV7-9
J: TRBJ2-7
DNA: TGTGCCAGCAGCGTTACTGCTTCCTCCCGGCAGTACTTC
CDR3: CASSVTASSRQYF

size: NA
D: NA
V: TRBV7-9
J: TRBJ2-6
DNA: TGTGCCAGCAGCTTCCGGGATTCTGGGGCCAACGTCCTGACTTTC
CDR3: CASSFRDSGANVLTF

size: NA
D: TRBD1
V: TRBV28
J: TRBJ1-6
DNA: TGTGCCAGCACACCCCAGGGGGCTAGTTCACCCCTCCACTTT
CDR3: CASTPQGASSPLHF

size: NA
D: TRBD1
V: TRBV10-3
J: TRBJ1-6
DNA: TGTGCCATCAGTGAGTCAGGGGGCGCGTATTCACCCCTCCACTTT
CDR3: CAISESGGAYSPLHF

size: NA
D: TRBD1
V: TRBV27
J: TRBJ1-1
DNA: TGTGCCAGCAGTTTAATCGGACAGGGGGGCACTGAAGCTTTCTTT
CDR3: CASSLIGQGGTEAFF

size: NA
D: NA
V: TRBV2
J: TRBJ2-7
DNA: TGTGCCAGCAGTCAGGACGAGAGCTCCTACGAGCAGTACTTC
CDR3: CASSQDESSYEQYF

size: NA
D: NA
V: TRBV27
J: TRBJ1-2
DNA: TGTGCCAGCAGTCGGACGGCTAACTATGGCTACACCTTC
CDR3: CASSRTANYGYTF

size: NA
D: NA
V: TRBV4-3
J: TRBJ1-4
DNA: TGCGCCAGCAGCCAGACCCCTCGACAGCATCACAATGAAAAACTGTTTTTT
CDR3: CASSQTPRQHHNEKLFF

size: NA
D: TRBD1
V: TRBV6-5
J: TRBJ1-6
DNA: TGTGCCAGCAGTTCGGACAGGAAGAATTCACCCCTCCACTTT
CDR3: CASSSDRKNSPLHF

size: NA
D: NA
V: TRBV10-3
J: TRBJ2-2
DNA: TGTGCCATCAGTGAGAGACACCCGACGGCGAACACCGGGGAGCTGTTTTTT
CDR3: CAISERHPTANTGELFF

size: NA
D: NA
V: TRBV29-1
J: TRBJ2-2
DNA: TGCAGCGTTTCGTACGCGAACACCGGGGAGCTGTTTTTT
CDR3: CSVSYANTGELFF

size: few
D: NA
V: TRBV19
J: TRBJ2-7
DNA: TGTGCCAGTAGTGCTAGCTGGGGGGCCTACGAGCAGTACTTC
CDR3: CASSASWGAYEQYF

size: NA
D: NA
V: TRBV18
J: TRBJ2-7
DNA: TGTGCCAGCTCACCCTTGCCCTTGGGGGAGCAGTACTTC
CDR3: CASSPLPLGEQYF

size: NA
D: NA
V: TRBV10-2
J: TRBJ2-5
DNA: TGCGCCAGCAGTTTACAGGGAGAGACCCAGTACTTC
CDR3: CASSLQGETQYF

size: NA
D: NA
V: TRBV5-6
J: TRBJ2-7
DNA: TGTGCCAGCAGCGATAAGACTAGATTGGCTTCCTACGAGCAGTACTTC
CDR3: CASSDKTRLASYEQYF

size: NA
D: NA
V: TRBV6-5
J: TRBJ2-3
DNA: TGTGCCAGCAGCTCCGTCGGGGCTCAACATACGCAGTATTTT
CDR3: CASSSVGAQHTQYF

size: NA
D: NA
V: TRBV11-2
J: TRBJ1-5
DNA: TGTGCCAGCAGCTCGGACATTCAGAGCAATCAGCCCCAGCATTTT
CDR3: CASSSDIQSNQPQHF

size: NA
D: NA
V: TRBV5-8
J: TRBJ2-1
DNA: TGTGCCAGCAGCTTGTACCGGGGGACCTACAATGAGCAGTTCTTC
CDR3: CASSLYRGTYNEQFF

size: NA
D: NA
V: TRBV2
J: TRBJ1-4
DNA: TGTGCCAGCAGTGAAGGTACGGGAACGACGGGTAATGAAAAACTGTTTTTT
CDR3: CASSEGTGTTGNEKLFF

size: NA
D: NA
V: TRBV5-1
J: TRBJ2-7
DNA: TGCGCCAGCAGCTTTCAGACCGCCTACGAGCAGTACTTC
CDR3: CASSFQTAYEQYF

size: NA
D: NA
V: TRBV5-8
J: TRBJ1-1
DNA: TGTGCCAGCAGCTTGAGGACGGTGAACACTGAAGCTTTCTTT
CDR3: CASSLRTVNTEAFF

size: NA
D: NA
V: TRBV7-2
J: TRBJ1-5
DNA: TGTGCCAGCAGCTTAGAGGGTTATAGCAATCAGCCCCAGCATTTT
CDR3: CASSLEGYSNQPQHF

size: NA
D: TRBD2
V: TRBV5-1
J: TRBJ2-7
DNA: TGCGCCAGCAGCTTGGGGCTAGCGGGAGGCTACGAGCAGTACTTC
CDR3: CASSLGLAGGYEQYF

size: NA
D: NA
V: TRBV5-4
J: TRBJ2-3
DNA: TGTGCCAGCAGCTTGCGGACAGCCTCAGATACGCAGTATTTT
CDR3: CASSLRTASDTQYF

size: NA
D: NA
V: TRBV4-1
J: TRBJ1-1
DNA: TGCGCCAGCAGCCGCTCCCAGGGTCATCGTGAAGCTTTCTTT
CDR3: CASSRSQGHREAFF

size: NA
D: NA
V: TRBV5-1
J: TRBJ2-2
DNA: TGCGCCAGCAGCTTGCCCAGCGGGAACACCGGGGAGCTGTTTTTT
CDR3: CASSLPSGNTGELFF

size: NA
D: NA
V: TRBV2
J: TRBJ1-2
DNA: TGTGCCAGCAGTGATGGCCAGAACTATGGCTACACCTTC
CDR3: CASSDGQNYGYTF

size: NA
D: NA
V: TRBV18
J: TRBJ2-5
DNA: TGTGCCAGCTCAGGAAGACAGCTCCAAGAGACCCAGTACTTC
CDR3: CASSGRQLQETQYF

size: NA
D: TRBD1
V: TRBV28
J: TRBJ1-6
DNA: TGTGCCAGCAGTTTATTCGGACAGGGGGATTCACCCCTCCACTTT
CDR3: CASSLFGQGDSPLHF

size: NA
D: NA
V: TRBV11-3
J: TRBJ2-1
DNA: TGTGCCAGCAGTGGACTGGAGAATGAGCAGTTCTTC
CDR3: CASSGLENEQFF

size: NA
D: NA
V: TRBV15
J: TRBJ2-5
DNA: TGTGCCACCACCACAGAGCTTAGAGGGGAGCAGTACTTC
CDR3: CATTTELRGEQYF

size: NA
D: NA
V: TRBV28
J: TRBJ1-1
DNA: TGTGCCAGCAGTTCATATCACTCACAGGCGTTGAACACTGAAGCTTTCTTT
CDR3: CASSSYHSQALNTEAFF

size: NA
D: NA
V: TRBV5-1
J: TRBJ1-5
DNA: TGCGCCAGCAGCTACGCTCCGGATCAGCCCCAGCATTTT
CDR3: CASSYAPDQPQHF

size: NA
D: NA
V: TRBV18
J: TRBJ1-5
DNA: TGTGCCAGCTCACCCCAGGGTGGATTCGGTCAGCCCCAGCATTTT
CDR3: CASSPQGGFGQPQHF

size: once
D: TRBD1
V: TRBV13
J: TRBJ2-7
DNA: TGTGCCAGCAGACGGGGGGGACAGGGGACCTACGAGCAGTACTTC
CDR3: CASRRGGQGTYEQYF

size: NA
D: TRBD2
V: TRBV2
J: TRBJ2-1
DNA: TGTGCCAGACAGGGACTAGCGAGTACCTACAATGAGCAGTTCTTC
CDR3: CARQGLASTYNEQFF

size: NA
D: NA
V: TRBV5-1
J: TRBJ2-7
DNA: TGCGCCAGCAGCTTGGGACGGTTCTCCTACGAGCAGTACTTC
CDR3: CASSLGRFSYEQYF

size: NA
D: NA
V: TRBV5-1
J: TRBJ2-7
DNA: TGCGCCAGCAGCTTGGCCGTAGGGGCCGCGCAGTACTTC
CDR3: CASSLAVGAAQYF

size: NA
D: NA
V: TRBV6-5
J: TRBJ1-1
DNA: TGTGCCAGCAGCCGCGACAGTATGAACACTGAAGCTTTCTTT
CDR3: CASSRDSMNTEAFF

size: NA
D: NA
V: TRBV6-1
J: TRBJ1-2
DNA: TGTGCCAGCAGTGAACAGAGGAACTATGGCTACACCTTC
CDR3: CASSEQRNYGYTF

size: NA
D: NA
V: TRBV13
J: TRBJ1-1
DNA: TGTGCCAGCGGTACATGGGGGCGAATGAACACTGAAGCTTTCTTT
CDR3: CASGTWGRMNTEAFF

size: NA
D: TRBD1
V: TRBV29-1
J: TRBJ1-1
DNA: TGCAGCGTTTCGACAGGGCGGAACACTGAAGCTTTCTTT
CDR3: CSVSTGRNTEAFF